In this sample, the clone carrying this T cell receptor beta chain turned up many times. Antigen: not known. The V and J ends lost 2 bases and 0 bases respectively, with 6 bases between them. This CDR3 comprises 14 residues. The germline V gene has CDR1 LGHDT and CDR2 YNNKEL (reference sequence). This entry is derived from a study of CD8 T cells in ankylosing spondylitis. Study findings and constraints: The study identified a TCR beta motif of several highly homologous variants that appeared characteristic of ankylosing spondylitis blood.

Preparation of TCR beta libraries was done by quantitative 5'-RACE with molecular barcodes. MiXCR, run by TCRdb on the 5' RACE reads, gives a single entry per CDR3 protein. The table includes some 450,000 distinct CDR3 sequences, about a sixth detected once. The receptor's source is a male donor with ankylosing spondylitis. The chain combines TRBV3-1 with TRBJ2-3; D unclear. The specimen was blood, either unsorted or a sorted T cell fraction (not recorded which). CDR3 coding DNA: TGTGCCAGCAGCCAATCGACGAGCACAGATACGCAGTATTTT. Protein: CASSQSTSTDTQYF.